This T cell receptor beta chain derives from a study of CD8 T cells in ankylosing spondylitis. Note on this clonotype: The antigen remains undetermined.

This CDR3 comprises 15 residues. CDR1 and CDR2 (germline): WSHSY, SAAADI. The V segment lost 6 bases and the J segment 1 base; nucleotides outside the gene matches: 8. MiXCR was run by TCRdb on the 5' RACE reads, yielding one entry per CDR3 protein. The sample contains about 750,000 distinct CDR3 sequences, roughly 20% of which appear only once. Study-wide findings and caveats: Matched ankylosing spondylitis synovial fluid reportedly contained a significantly enriched population of disease-linked clones. Ankylosing spondylitis blood seemed to carry a telltale TCR beta motif made of fewer than 10 highly homologous variants.

This receptor was taken from a male donor with ankylosing spondylitis. The chain couples TRBV10-2 to TRBJ1-1; 7 bases are shared with TRBD1. Sequencing used blood, either unsorted or a sorted T cell fraction (not recorded which). The CDR3: CASRDSGQRNTEAFF. The DNA for the CDR3 is TGCGCCAGCAGAGACTCGGGACAGAGGAACACTGAAGCTTTCTTT.